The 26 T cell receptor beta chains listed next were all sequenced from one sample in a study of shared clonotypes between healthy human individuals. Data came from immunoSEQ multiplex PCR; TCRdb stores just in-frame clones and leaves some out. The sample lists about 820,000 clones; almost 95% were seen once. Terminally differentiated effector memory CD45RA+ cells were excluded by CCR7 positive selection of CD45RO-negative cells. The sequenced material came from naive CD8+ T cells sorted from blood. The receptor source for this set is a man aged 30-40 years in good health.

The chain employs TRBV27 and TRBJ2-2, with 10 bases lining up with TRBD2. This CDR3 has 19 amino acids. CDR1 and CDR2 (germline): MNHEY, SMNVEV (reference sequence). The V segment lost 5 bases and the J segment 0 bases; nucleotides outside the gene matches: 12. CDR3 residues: CASSEAGGLKLANTGELFF. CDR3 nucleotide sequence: TGTGCCAGCAGTGAAGCGGGAGGGCTAAAACTCGCGAACACCGGGGAGCTGTTTTTT.

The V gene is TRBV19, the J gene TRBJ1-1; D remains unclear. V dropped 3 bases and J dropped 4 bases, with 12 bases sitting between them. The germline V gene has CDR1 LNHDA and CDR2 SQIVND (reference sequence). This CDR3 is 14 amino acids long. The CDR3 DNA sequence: TGTGCCAGTAGTATGGGATACACGGGCACTGAAGCTTTCTTT. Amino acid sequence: CASSMGYTGTEAFF. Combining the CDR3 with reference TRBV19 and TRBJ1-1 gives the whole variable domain DGGITQSPKYLFRKEGQNVTLSCEQNLNHDAMYWYRQDPGQGLRLIYYSQIVNDFQKGDIAEGYSVSREKKESFPLTVTSAQKNPTAFYLCASSMGYTGTEAFFGQGTRLTVV.

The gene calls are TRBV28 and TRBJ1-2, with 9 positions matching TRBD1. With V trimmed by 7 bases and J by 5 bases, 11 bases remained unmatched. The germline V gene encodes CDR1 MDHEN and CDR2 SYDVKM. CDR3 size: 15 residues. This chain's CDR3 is CASTFMGTGFYGYTF. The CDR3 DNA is TGTGCCAGCACTTTTATGGGGACAGGGTTTTATGGCTACACCTTC.

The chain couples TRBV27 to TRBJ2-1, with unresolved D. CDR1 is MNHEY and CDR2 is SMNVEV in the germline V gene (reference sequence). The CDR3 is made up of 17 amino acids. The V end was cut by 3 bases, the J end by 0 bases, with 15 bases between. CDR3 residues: CASSLVHLTHSYNEQFF. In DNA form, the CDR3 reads TGTGCCAGCAGTTTGGTCCACCTGACACACTCCTACAATGAGCAGTTCTTC.

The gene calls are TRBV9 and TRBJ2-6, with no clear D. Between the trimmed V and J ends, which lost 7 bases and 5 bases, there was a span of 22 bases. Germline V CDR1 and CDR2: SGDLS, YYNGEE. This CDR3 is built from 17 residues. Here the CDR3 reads CASRRTLKQSRANVLTF. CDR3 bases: TGTGCCAGCCGGAGAACACTCAAACAAAGTCGGGCCAACGTCCTGACTTTC.

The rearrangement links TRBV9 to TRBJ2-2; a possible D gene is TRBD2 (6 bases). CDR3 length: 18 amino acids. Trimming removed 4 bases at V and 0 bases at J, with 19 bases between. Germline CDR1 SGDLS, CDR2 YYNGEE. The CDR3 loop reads CASSKWLLASANTGELFF. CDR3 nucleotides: TGTGCCAGCAGCAAGTGGCTTTTGGCTAGCGCGAACACCGGGGAGCTGTTTTTT.

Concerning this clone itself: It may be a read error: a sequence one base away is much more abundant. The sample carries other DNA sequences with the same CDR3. The CDR3 loop is CASSPGQGYEQYF. The CDR3 coding sequence is TGTGCCAGCAGTCCGGGACAGGGCTACGAGCAGTACTTC. The chain employs TRBV7-6 and TRBJ2-7; 9 bases agree with TRBD1. Germline V gene lookup returns CDR1 SGHVS and CDR2 FNYEAQ. The ends lost 6 bases at V and 3 bases at J; junction bases unmatched: 3. CDR3 length equals 13 residues.

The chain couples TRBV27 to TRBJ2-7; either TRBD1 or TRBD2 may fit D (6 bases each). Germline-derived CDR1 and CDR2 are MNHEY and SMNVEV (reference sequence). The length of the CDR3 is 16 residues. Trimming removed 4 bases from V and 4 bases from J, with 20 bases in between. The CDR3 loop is CASSYTVGGSTYEQYF. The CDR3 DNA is TGTGCCAGCAGTTATACGGTCGGGGGCTCTACGTACGAGCAGTACTTC.

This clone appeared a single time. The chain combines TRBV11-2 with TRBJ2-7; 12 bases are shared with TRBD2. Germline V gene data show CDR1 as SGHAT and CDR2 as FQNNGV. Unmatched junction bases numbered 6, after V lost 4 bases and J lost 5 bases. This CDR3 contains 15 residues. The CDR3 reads CASSSTSGRNDEQYF. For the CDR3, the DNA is TGTGCCAGCAGCTCGACTAGCGGGAGAAACGACGAGCAGTACTTC.

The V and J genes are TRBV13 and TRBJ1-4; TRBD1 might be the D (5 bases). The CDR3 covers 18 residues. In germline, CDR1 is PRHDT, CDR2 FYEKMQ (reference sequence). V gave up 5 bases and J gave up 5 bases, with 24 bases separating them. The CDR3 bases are TGTGCCAGCAGCGCGTCTACTTTGGGGGGTACATGGAATGAAAAACTGTTTTTT. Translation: CASSASTLGGTWNEKLFF.

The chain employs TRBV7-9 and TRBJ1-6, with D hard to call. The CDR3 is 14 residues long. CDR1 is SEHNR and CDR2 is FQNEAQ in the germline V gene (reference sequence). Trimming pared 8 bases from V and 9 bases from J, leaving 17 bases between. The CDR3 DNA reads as TGTGCCAGCGGTTCCTGGGAAGAGAGTTCACCCCTCCACTTT. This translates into CASGSWEESSPLHF.

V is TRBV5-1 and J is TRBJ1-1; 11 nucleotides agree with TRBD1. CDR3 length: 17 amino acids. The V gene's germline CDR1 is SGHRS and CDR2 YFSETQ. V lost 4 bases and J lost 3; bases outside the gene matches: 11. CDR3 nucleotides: TGCGCCAGCAGCCCCTGGGACAGGGGGTTCGGGTACACTGAAGCTTTCTTT. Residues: CASSPWDRGFGYTEAFF.

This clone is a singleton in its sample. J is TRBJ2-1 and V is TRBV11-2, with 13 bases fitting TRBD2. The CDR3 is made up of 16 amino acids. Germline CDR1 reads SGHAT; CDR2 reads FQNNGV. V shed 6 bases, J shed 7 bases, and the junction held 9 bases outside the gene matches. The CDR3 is CASREPGTSGMNEQFF. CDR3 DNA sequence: TGTGCCAGCAGGGAACCCGGGACTAGCGGGATGAATGAGCAGTTCTTC.

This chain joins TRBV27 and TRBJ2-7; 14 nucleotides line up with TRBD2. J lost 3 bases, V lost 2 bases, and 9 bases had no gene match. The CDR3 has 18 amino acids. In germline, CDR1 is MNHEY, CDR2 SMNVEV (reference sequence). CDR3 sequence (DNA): TGTGCCAGCAGTTTAGGGATTGGGACTAGCGGGAGTAGCTACGAGCAGTACTTC. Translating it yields CASSLGIGTSGSSYEQYF.

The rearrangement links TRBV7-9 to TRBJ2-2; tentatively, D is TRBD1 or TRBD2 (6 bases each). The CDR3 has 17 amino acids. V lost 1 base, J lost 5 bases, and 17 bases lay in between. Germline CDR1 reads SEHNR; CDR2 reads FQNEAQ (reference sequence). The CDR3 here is CASSLGMRGARTGELFF. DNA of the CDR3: TGTGCCAGCAGCTTAGGAATGAGGGGGGCTCGGACCGGGGAGCTGTTTTTT.

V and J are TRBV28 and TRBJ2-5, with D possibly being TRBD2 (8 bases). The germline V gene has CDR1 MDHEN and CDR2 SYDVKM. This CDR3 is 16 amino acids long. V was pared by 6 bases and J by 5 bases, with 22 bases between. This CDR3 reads CASSHIHRGGRETQYF. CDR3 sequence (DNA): TGTGCCAGCAGCCATATCCACAGGGGCGGGAGGGAGACCCAGTACTTC.

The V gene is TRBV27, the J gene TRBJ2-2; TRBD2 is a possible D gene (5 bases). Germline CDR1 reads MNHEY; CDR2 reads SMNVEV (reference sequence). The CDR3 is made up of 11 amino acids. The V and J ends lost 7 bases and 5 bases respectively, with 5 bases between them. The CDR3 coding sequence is TGTGCCAGCACGGGGACCGGGGAGCTGTTTTTT. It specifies CASTGTGELFF.

The CDR3 sequence: CATSSPRDGNQPQHF. The CDR3 DNA is TGTGCCACCAGCAGTCCCCGGGACGGCAATCAGCCCCAGCATTTT. J is TRBJ1-5 and V is TRBV15; TRBD1 might be the D (5 bases). The CDR3 runs to 15 residues. Germline V gene lookup returns CDR1 LNHNV and CDR2 YYDKDF (reference sequence). V was trimmed by 3 bases and J by 2 bases, leaving 11 bases between them.

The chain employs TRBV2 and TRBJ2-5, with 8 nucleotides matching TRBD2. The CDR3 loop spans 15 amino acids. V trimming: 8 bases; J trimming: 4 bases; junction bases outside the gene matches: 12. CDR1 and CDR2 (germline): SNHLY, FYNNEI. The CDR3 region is CASRISSGGPETQYF. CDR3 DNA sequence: TGTGCCAGCCGTATCTCTTCGGGGGGGCCAGAGACCCAGTACTTC.

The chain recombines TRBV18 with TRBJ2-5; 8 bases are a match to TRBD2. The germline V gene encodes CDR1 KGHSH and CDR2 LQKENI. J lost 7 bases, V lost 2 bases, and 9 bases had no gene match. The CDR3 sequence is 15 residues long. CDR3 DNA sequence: TGTGCCAGCTCACCAGCTAGCGGGCTACCCCCGACCCAGTACTTC. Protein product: CASSPASGLPPTQYF.

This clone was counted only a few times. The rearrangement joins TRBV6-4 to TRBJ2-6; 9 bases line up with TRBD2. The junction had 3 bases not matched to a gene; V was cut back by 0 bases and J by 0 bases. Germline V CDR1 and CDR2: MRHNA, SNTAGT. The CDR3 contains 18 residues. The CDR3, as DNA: TGTGCCAGCAGTGACTCGACTAGCGGCCTCTCTGGGGCCAACGTCCTGACTTTC. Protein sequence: CASSDSTSGLSGANVLTF.

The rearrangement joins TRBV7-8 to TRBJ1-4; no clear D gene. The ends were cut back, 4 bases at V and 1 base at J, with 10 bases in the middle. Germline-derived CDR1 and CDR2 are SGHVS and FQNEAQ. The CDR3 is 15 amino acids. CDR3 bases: TGTGCCAGCAGCTCCCTGAGAGGAACTAATGAAAAACTGTTTTTT. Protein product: CASSSLRGTNEKLFF.

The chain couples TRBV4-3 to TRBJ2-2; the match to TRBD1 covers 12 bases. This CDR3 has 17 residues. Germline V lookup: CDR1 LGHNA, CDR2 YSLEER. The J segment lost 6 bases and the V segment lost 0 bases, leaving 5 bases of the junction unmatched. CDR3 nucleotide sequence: TGCGCCAGCAGCCAAGACGGGACAGGGGGCCGGTCCGGGGAGCTGTTTTTT. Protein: CASSQDGTGGRSGELFF.

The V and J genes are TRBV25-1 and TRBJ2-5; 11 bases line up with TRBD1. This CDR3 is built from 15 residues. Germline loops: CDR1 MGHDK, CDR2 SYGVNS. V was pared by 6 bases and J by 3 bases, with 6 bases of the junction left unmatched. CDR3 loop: CASSQGQGAKETQYF. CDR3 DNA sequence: TGTGCCAGCAGCCAAGGACAGGGGGCTAAAGAGACCCAGTACTTC.

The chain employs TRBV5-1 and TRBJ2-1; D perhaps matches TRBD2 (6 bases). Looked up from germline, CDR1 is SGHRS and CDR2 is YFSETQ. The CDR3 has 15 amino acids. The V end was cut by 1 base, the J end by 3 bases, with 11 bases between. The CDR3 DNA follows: TGCGCCAGCAGCTTGCAGGAGGAGGGCTACAATGAGCAGTTCTTC. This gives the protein CASSLQEEGYNEQFF.

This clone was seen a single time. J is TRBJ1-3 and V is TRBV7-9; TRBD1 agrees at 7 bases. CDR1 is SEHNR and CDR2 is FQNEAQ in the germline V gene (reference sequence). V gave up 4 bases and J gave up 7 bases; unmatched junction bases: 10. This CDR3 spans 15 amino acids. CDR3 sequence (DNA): TGTGCCAGCAGCTCAACAGGGGTTTTAAGTAACACCATATATTTT. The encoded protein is CASSSTGVLSNTIYF.